This TCR beta chain derives from a study of molecular identifiers for immune sequencing clone quantification. Study-level points and caveats: Clones of above 20 RNA copies carried over 99% of effector molecules; in naive cells they carried under 1%.

TCRdb processed the PCR reads anew with MiXCR; each CDR3 protein has one entry. The sample holds 550,000 to 750,000 distinct CDR3 sequences, just under 20% seen once. CDR1 is MGHRA and CDR2 is YSYEKL in the germline V gene. This CDR3 is 16 amino acids long. Trimming stripped 1 base from V and 5 bases from J, with 18 bases between. The sample holds one count of this clonotype. Its specificity is unknown. A read error may explain this, as a much larger clone is one base away. In this CDR3 the conserved last residue, phenylalanine or tryptophan, is missing, so a read error is likely. This TCR came from a human donor in good health. Some libraries in this study had Jurkat cell RNA spiked in. V usage is TRBV4-1 and J usage is TRBJ2-7, with D possibly TRBD1 on 5 matching bases. Sequences were obtained from naive CD8+ T cells from blood, with Jurkat cell RNA spiked in. Subset described: FACS-sorted CD8+CD4-CCR7+CD45RA+ naive T cells. Here the CDR3 DNA reads TGCGCCAGCAGCCAAGTTGTTAGTCAGGGAACGGACGAGCAGTACCTC. Amino acid sequence: CASSQVVSQGTDEQYL.